This T cell receptor beta chain was sequenced in a study of blood T cell repertoires in COVID-19. Looking at the study overall: Samples came from the United States, Italy and Spain, spanning acute and convalescent COVID-19. The analysed material was cDNA or gDNA that came from T cells, B-cell-depleted T cells, or PBMCs.

Per the original methods: The assay estimated nucleated cells by amplifying reference gene primers. The protocol was immunoSEQ multiplex PCR, while the TCRdb copy is restricted to in-frame clones and leaves out a portion. That table furnishes V, J and clone size, whereas the DNA furnished D and trimming. Of 140,000 or so clones in the sample, 85% were seen once. There are 15 residues in the CDR3. With 3 bases clipped from V and 2 bases from J, the junction kept 4 bases outside the gene matches. CDR1 and CDR2 (germline): SGDLS, YYNGEE. The TCR sequence derives from a man aged 50 to 59 with acute or convalescent COVID-19. V is TRBV9 and J is TRBJ2-1; 8 positions match TRBD2. The specimen sequenced was peripheral blood. The chain's CDR3 is CASSAGGAAYNEQFF. The CDR3 region has the DNA TGTGCCAGCAGCGCCGGGGGGGCCGCCTACAATGAGCAGTTCTTC.